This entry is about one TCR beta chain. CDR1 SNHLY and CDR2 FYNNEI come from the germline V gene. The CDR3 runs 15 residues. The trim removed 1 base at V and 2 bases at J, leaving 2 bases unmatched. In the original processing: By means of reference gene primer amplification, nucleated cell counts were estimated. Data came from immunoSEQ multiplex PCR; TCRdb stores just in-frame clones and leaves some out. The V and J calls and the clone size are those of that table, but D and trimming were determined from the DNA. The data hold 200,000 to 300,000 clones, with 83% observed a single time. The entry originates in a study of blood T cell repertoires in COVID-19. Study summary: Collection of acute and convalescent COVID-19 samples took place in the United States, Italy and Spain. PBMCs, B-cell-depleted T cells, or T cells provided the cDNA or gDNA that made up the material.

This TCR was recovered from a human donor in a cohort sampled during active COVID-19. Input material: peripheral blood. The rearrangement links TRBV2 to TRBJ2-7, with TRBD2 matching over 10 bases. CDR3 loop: CASSEEGLATYEQYF. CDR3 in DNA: TGTGCCAGCAGTGAAGAGGGACTAGCGACCTACGAGCAGTACTTC.